The 3 T cell receptor beta chains presented below share a single source sample, sequenced in a study of T cell changes during pregnancy in multiple sclerosis. TCRdb's table, derived via immunoSEQ multiplex PCR, lists solely in-frame clones and lacks some. The table has around 130,000 clones, about 96% seen once. Here the sequenced sample was peripheral blood, taken after pregnancy. The origin of the receptors is a female donor with multiple sclerosis, enrolled in a pregnancy study.

This clone was found once. The V and J genes are TRBV15 and TRBJ2-7; D gene ambiguous. Germline CDR1 reads LNHNV; CDR2 reads YYDKDF (reference sequence). The CDR3 loop spans 15 amino acids. Trimming took 0 bases from V and 1 from J, leaving 10 bases between them. The CDR3 here is CATSRDQLRSYEQYF. CDR3 nucleotide sequence: TGTGCCACCAGCAGAGATCAACTCAGGTCCTACGAGCAGTACTTC.

The chain carries TRBV13 and TRBJ1-2, with a tentative D call TRBD1 (5 bases). Germline V gene lookup returns CDR1 PRHDT and CDR2 FYEKMQ (reference sequence). V was trimmed by 5 bases and J by 2 bases, leaving 15 bases between them. The CDR3 has 15 amino acids. Here the CDR3 reads CASSPEGEGNYGYTF. In DNA form, the CDR3 reads TGTGCCAGCAGCCCGGAGGGCGAGGGGAACTATGGCTACACCTTC.

V and J are TRBV7-3 and TRBJ1-2; the D gene is possibly TRBD1 (6 bases). The CDR3 runs to 14 residues. Germline V CDR1 and CDR2: SGHTA, FQGTGA. Between the trimmed V and J ends, which lost 6 bases and 4 bases, there was a span of 15 bases. In nucleotides, the CDR3 is TGTGCCAGCAGTCCGGGGGGGACAATCTATGGCTACACCTTC. Amino acids: CASSPGGTIYGYTF.